Listed here are 29 T cell receptor beta chains from one sample, sequenced in a study of CD8 T cells in Susac syndrome. Reverse transcription of roughly 0.5 to 1 ug RNA was carried out with random hexamers. TCRdb recomputed calls from the immunoSEQ multiplex PCR reads with MiXCR, one row per CDR3 protein. This repertoire shows roughly 28,000 distinct CDR3 sequences, around 95% found once; its top ten account for 0.27%. Sequencing input: CD8+ T cells from PBMCs. These receptors were taken from a human donor in good health.

The rearrangement uses TRBV5-1 and TRBJ1-6; D is uncertain. CDR1 SGHRS and CDR2 YFSETQ come from the germline V gene. V lost 0 bases, J lost 10 bases, and 14 bases lay in between. The CDR3 loop spans 15 amino acids. The CDR3 region is CASSLEPGISSPLHF. In DNA, the CDR3 is TGCGCCAGCAGCTTGGAACCCGGGATCAGCTCACCCCTCCACTTT.

The rearrangement joins TRBV9 to TRBJ1-2; TRBD1 is a possible D gene (6 bases). Trimming pared 0 bases from V and 6 bases from J, leaving 9 bases between. CDR1 SGDLS and CDR2 YYNGEE come from the germline V gene. CDR3 length: 13 amino acids. The CDR3 reads CASSVDGGDGYTF. The CDR3 nucleotides are TGTGCCAGCAGCGTAGACGGGGGCGATGGCTACACCTTC.

The chain employs TRBV12-5 and TRBJ1-3; D unclear. CDR3 length: 13 amino acids. The germline gives CDR1 LGHNT, CDR2 FRNRAP. Between the trimmed V and J ends, which lost 0 bases and 2 bases, there was a span of 2 bases. This CDR3 is CASGLVAGNTIYF. The CDR3 nucleotides are TGTGCTAGTGGTTTGGTCGCTGGAAACACCATATATTTT. Complete variable domain (other parts from reference TRBV12-5 and TRBJ1-3): DARVTQTPRHKVTEMGQEVTMRCQPILGHNTVFWYRQTMMQGLELLAYFRNRAPLDDSGMPKDRFSAEMPDATLATLKIQPSEPRDSAVYFCASGLVAGNTIYFGEGSWLTVV.

The rearrangement uses TRBV6-2 or TRBV6-3 and TRBJ1-5; unclear D gene. The V end lost 2 bases, the J end lost 7 bases, and 12 bases lay between the germline ends. Germline loops: CDR1 MNHEY, CDR2 SVGEGT. The CDR3 is made up of 14 amino acids. CDR3 in DNA: TGTGCCAGCAGTTACCCCGCCGGGAACCAGCCCCAGCATTTT. As protein: CASSYPAGNQPQHF.

The CDR3 coding sequence is TGTGCCAGCAGCTTATCGGTAGGAATGAACACTGAAGCTTTCTTT. It specifies CASSLSVGMNTEAFF. The chain combines TRBV7-9 with TRBJ1-1; no reliable D call. Trimming left V 2 bases short and J 0 bases short, with 10 bases between. The CDR3 runs to 15 residues. The germline CDR1 and CDR2 sequences are SEHNR and FQNEAQ (reference sequence).

The chain has TRBV7-2 and TRBJ2-1; 7 bases map to TRBD1. This CDR3 is 15 amino acids long. Germline values: CDR1 SGHTA, CDR2 FQGNSA. The trim removed 6 bases at V and 8 bases at J, leaving 13 bases unmatched. The CDR3 DNA reads as TGTGCCAGCAGTCTAGGCCGCAGGGGGAGCGATGAGCAGTTCTTC. This translates into CASSLGRRGSDEQFF. The complete variable domain, with remaining parts taken from reference TRBV7-2 and TRBJ2-1, reads GAGVSQSPSNKVTEKGKDVELRCDPISGHTALYWYRQSLGQGLEFLIYFQGNSAPDKSGLPSDRFSAERTGGSVSTLTIQRTQQEDSAVYLCASSLGRRGSDEQFFGPGTRLTVL.

The V gene is TRBV11-2, the J gene TRBJ2-6; the D is unclear. The CDR3 consists of 16 residues. Trimming shortened V by 4 bases and J by 0 bases, and 10 bases separated the two germline ends. Germline V gene data show CDR1 as SGHAT and CDR2 as FQNNGV. Here the CDR3 DNA reads TGTGCCAGCAGCTCCGACCGGAGCTCTGGGGCCAACGTCCTGACTTTC. It is translated as CASSSDRSSGANVLTF.

The chain has TRBV10-3 and TRBJ1-5; TRBD1 is a possible D gene (6 bases). The V gene lost 8 bases and the J gene lost 0 bases, with 20 bases spanning the gap. Germline V lookup: CDR1 ENHRY, CDR2 SYGVKD. The CDR3 loop spans 17 amino acids. The CDR3 nucleotides read TGTGCCATCCCGAAGCGGGACATTAAACTTAGCAATCAGCCCCAGCATTTT. Translated: CAIPKRDIKLSNQPQHF.

This clonotype appeared a few times. The chain couples TRBV7-2 to TRBJ2-7; D is unclear. V lost 5 bases to trimming and J lost 0 bases, with 23 bases between them. CDR3 size: 18 residues. Looked up from germline, CDR1 is SGHTA and CDR2 is FQGNSA. The CDR3: CASSPFDPPGDVSYEQYF. The CDR3 DNA reads as TGTGCCAGCAGCCCCTTCGACCCCCCGGGCGACGTCTCCTACGAGCAGTACTTC.

This clonotype was seen only once. The rearrangement joins TRBV16 to TRBJ1-1; D gene uncertain. Germline V gene lookup returns CDR1 KGHSY and CDR2 FQNENV. The CDR3 runs 15 residues. Trimming removed 0 bases from V and 1 base from J, with 9 bases in between. The CDR3 nucleotides read TGTGCCAGCAGCCAATCCCATGGCGGGAACACTGAAGCTTTCTTT. Protein product: CASSQSHGGNTEAFF.

This chain joins TRBV7-6 and TRBJ1-6, with D unclear. Per germline, CDR1 SGHVS and CDR2 FNYEAQ. The V end was cut by 5 bases, the J end by 2 bases, with 10 bases between. This CDR3 has 15 amino acids. CDR3 nucleotides: TGTGCCAGCAGCCCTACAGAAGCCTATAATTCACCCCTCCACTTT. Translating it yields CASSPTEAYNSPLHF.

V usage is TRBV29-1 and J usage is TRBJ1-1; 9 bases line up with TRBD1. CDR3 length: 14 amino acids. After removal of 5 bases from V and 3 bases from J, the junction contained 7 bases not matched to a gene. In germline, CDR1 is SQVTM, CDR2 ANQGSEA. CDR3 region: CSVPPGQGDTEAFF. In nucleotides, the CDR3 is TGCAGCGTTCCCCCGGGACAGGGAGACACTGAAGCTTTCTTT.

V usage is TRBV12-3 or TRBV12-4 and J usage is TRBJ1-2; D is unclear. V lost 6 bases, J lost 5 bases, and 4 bases lay in between. CDR3 length: 10 amino acids. CDR3 region: CASRGYGYTF. In DNA, the CDR3 is TGTGCCAGCAGGGGGTATGGCTACACCTTC.

The chain employs TRBV29-1 and TRBJ2-7; 8 bases line up with TRBD1. The CDR3 contains 13 residues. The V and J ends lost 6 bases and 3 bases, in that order; junction bases with no gene match: 7. The germline V gene encodes CDR1 SQVTM and CDR2 ANQGSEA. The CDR3 loop reads CSVRTGLGYEQYF. CDR3 DNA sequence: TGCAGCGTGAGGACAGGGCTCGGCTACGAGCAGTACTTC.

The chain has TRBV29-1 and TRBJ1-1; TRBD1 might be the D (5 bases). Trimming removed 7 bases from V and 1 base from J, with 10 bases in between. This CDR3 has 12 amino acids. Germline V gene data show CDR1 as SQVTM and CDR2 as ANQGSEA. For the CDR3, the DNA is TGCAGCGCACGCAGGGAGAACACTGAAGCTTTCTTT. Amino acid sequence: CSARRENTEAFF. The complete variable domain, with remaining parts taken from reference TRBV29-1 and TRBJ1-1, reads SAVISQKPSRDICQRGTSLTIQCQVDSQVTMMFWYRQQPGQSLTLIATANQGSEATYESGFVIDKFPISRPNLTFSTLTVSNMSPEDSSIYLCSARRENTEAFFGQGTRLTVV.

The chain combines TRBV12-5 with TRBJ2-7; 7 positions match TRBD1. The CDR3 has 14 residues. V shed 7 bases and J 1 base; nucleotides not matched to a gene: 7. Germline CDR1 reads LGHNT; CDR2 reads FRNRAP. CDR3 coding DNA: TGTGCTAGTGTTTCCCAGACAGGGTCCTACGAGCAGTACTTC. Amino acid sequence: CASVSQTGSYEQYF. Variable domain in full (rest from reference TRBV12-5 and TRBJ2-7): DARVTQTPRHKVTEMGQEVTMRCQPILGHNTVFWYRQTMMQGLELLAYFRNRAPLDDSGMPKDRFSAEMPDATLATLKIQPSEPRDSAVYFCASVSQTGSYEQYFGPGTRLTVT.

This rearrangement joins TRBV27 to TRBJ1-2, with D possibly being TRBD1 (6 bases). With 3 bases removed from V and 7 bases from J, the gap between germline ends came to 12 bases. Germline CDR1 MNHEY, CDR2 SMNVEV (reference sequence). This CDR3 spans 13 amino acids. The CDR3 spells CASSFQGYSGYTF. As DNA, the CDR3 is TGTGCCAGCAGTTTCCAGGGGTATAGTGGCTACACCTTC.

The CDR3 DNA reads TGTGCCAGTAGTGAGACAGGGAAGGGGAGCAATCAGCCCCAGCATTTT. It specifies CASSETGKGSNQPQHF. This rearrangement joins TRBV19 to TRBJ1-5, with TRBD1 matching 7 bases. The CDR3 consists of 16 residues. With 5 bases clipped from V and 1 base from J, the junction kept 8 bases outside the gene matches. The germline CDR1 and CDR2 sequences are LNHDA and SQIVND (reference sequence).

The table lists this clonotype with a count of one. This chain uses TRBV2 with TRBJ2-1; tentatively, D is TRBD1 or TRBD2 (5 bases each). Trimming took off 6 bases at V and 9 bases at J, with 6 bases between the two ends. Germline CDR1 is SNHLY and CDR2 is FYNNEI. The CDR3 consists of 10 residues. This chain's CDR3 is CASRGVEQFF. The CDR3 DNA is TGTGCCAGCAGGGGGGTTGAGCAGTTCTTC.

The genes are TRBV4-1 and TRBJ2-7, with D perhaps TRBD1 (6 bases). The CDR3 has 13 amino acids. CDR1 and CDR2 from the germline V gene are MGHRA and YSYEKL. Trimming removed 4 bases from V and 1 base from J, with 8 bases in between. CDR3 sequence reads: CASSLDRSYEQYF. CDR3 DNA: TGCGCCAGCAGCCTCGACAGGTCCTACGAGCAGTACTTC.

The gene calls are TRBV7-9 and TRBJ1-1; D not resolved. The CDR3 has 15 residues. The ends were cut back, 7 bases at V and 2 bases at J, with 17 bases in the middle. Germline V gene sequence: CDR1 SEHNR, CDR2 FQNEAQ (reference sequence). CDR3 DNA sequence: TGTGCCAGCAAGGAGGTTAGGGCCGGCAACACTGAAGCTTTCTTT. Translating gives CASKEVRAGNTEAFF.

The chain links TRBV7-2 to TRBJ1-1, with D unclear. This CDR3 is built from 13 residues. Germline V gene lookup returns CDR1 SGHTA and CDR2 FQGNSA. Between the trimmed V and J ends, which lost 2 bases and 4 bases, there was a span of 8 bases. The DNA of the CDR3 is TGTGCCAGCAGCTTACTTGTGGGCACTGAAGCTTTCTTT. Residues: CASSLLVGTEAFF. Complete variable domain (other parts from reference TRBV7-2 and TRBJ1-1): GAGVSQSPSNKVTEKGKDVELRCDPISGHTALYWYRQSLGQGLEFLIYFQGNSAPDKSGLPSDRFSAERTGGSVSTLTIQRTQQEDSAVYLCASSLLVGTEAFFGQGTRLTVV.

This clonotype was observed a single time. The rearrangement uses TRBV6-1 and TRBJ1-2; 7 nucleotides line up with TRBD1. With 3 bases clipped from V and 7 bases from J, the junction kept 8 bases outside the gene matches. CDR1 and CDR2 from the germline V gene are MNHNS and SASEGT. CDR3 size: 14 residues. As DNA, the CDR3 is TGTGCCAGCAGTGACATTAGGAGGGGGCCTGGCTACACCTTC. Translating gives CASSDIRRGPGYTF.

The chain combines TRBV3-1 with TRBJ1-6; a possible D gene is TRBD1 (6 bases). Germline CDR1 is LGHDT and CDR2 is YNNKEL (reference sequence). This CDR3 contains 15 residues. Trimming pared 0 bases from V and 9 bases from J, leaving 12 bases between. CDR3 region: CASSQEGQGTSPLHF. DNA of the CDR3: TGTGCCAGCAGCCAAGAAGGGCAGGGGACTTCACCCCTCCACTTT.

This clonotype was counted once. At one of its ends the junction is not consistent with the germline gene, which may arise from a read error. The J gene is TRBJ1-2, the V gene TRBV20-1; 7 bases match TRBD1. From germline, CDR1 is DFQATT and CDR2 SNEGSKA (reference sequence). The CDR3 runs to 15 residues. This CDR3 reads CSADIGQELLYGHTF. The CDR3 nucleotides are TGCAGTGCTGACATTGGACAGGAGCTGCTCTATGGCCACACCTTC.

The chain carries TRBV12-3 or TRBV12-4 and TRBJ1-5; 8 bases are shared with TRBD1. Germline trimming cut 7 bases from V and 6 bases from J; bases unmatched to any gene: 5. There are 13 residues in the CDR3. Here the CDR3 reads CASTDRDFQPQHF. In DNA, the CDR3 is TGTGCCAGCACGGACAGGGACTTTCAGCCCCAGCATTTT.

The rearrangement uses TRBV20-1 and TRBJ2-1, with 8 positions matching TRBD1. Trimming cost V 2 bases and J 7 bases; bases outside gene matches: 4. Germline V gene data show CDR1 as DFQATT and CDR2 as SNEGSKA (reference sequence). The CDR3 extends over 13 amino acids. DNA of the CDR3: TGCAGTGCTAGAATGAACAGGGGGAATGAGCAGTTCTTC. The encoded protein is CSARMNRGNEQFF.

In its sample, this clonotype was seen once. J is TRBJ1-5 and V is TRBV6-2 or TRBV6-3; 7 bases are a match to TRBD1. With 7 bases clipped from V and 7 bases from J, the junction kept 7 bases outside the gene matches. This CDR3 spans 13 amino acids. Germline V gives CDR1 MNHEY, CDR2 SVGEGT. CDR3 amino acids: CASTYTGVQPQHF. CDR3 bases: TGTGCCAGCACCTACACAGGGGTCCAGCCCCAGCATTTT.

The rearrangement links TRBV19 to TRBJ1-1; 8 positions agree with TRBD1. CDR3 length: 16 amino acids. Germline V lookup: CDR1 LNHDA, CDR2 SQIVND (reference sequence). The J segment lost 5 bases and the V segment lost 5 bases, leaving 13 bases of the junction unmatched. The CDR3 nucleotides are TGTGCCAGTAGTCCTCAACCCTCAGGGGGCTGGACTGAAGCTTTCTTT. It is translated as CASSPQPSGGWTEAFF.